This T cell receptor (beta chain) was recovered during a study of T cells in Graves' hyperthyroidism and ophthalmopathy. Germline V gene data show CDR1 as MGHDK and CDR2 as SYGVNS. The CDR3 consists of 14 residues. V lost 3 bases, J lost 4 bases, and 13 bases lay in between. From RNA transcripts, TCR beta CDR3 regions were amplified. The HTBI primer set served for first-round RT-PCR of the TCR CDR3. TCRdb processed the multiplex PCR reads anew with MiXCR; each CDR3 protein has one entry. This sample has 250,000 to 350,000 distinct CDR3 sequences, with roughly 22% found just once. What was sequenced was blood. The TCR comes from a man aged 25 to 40 with Graves' ophthalmopathy. The J gene is TRBJ2-7, the V gene TRBV25-1; D is ambiguous. CDR3: CASSETDWGYEQYF. CDR3 bases: TGTGCCAGCAGTGAGACTGACTGGGGATACGAGCAGTACTTC.